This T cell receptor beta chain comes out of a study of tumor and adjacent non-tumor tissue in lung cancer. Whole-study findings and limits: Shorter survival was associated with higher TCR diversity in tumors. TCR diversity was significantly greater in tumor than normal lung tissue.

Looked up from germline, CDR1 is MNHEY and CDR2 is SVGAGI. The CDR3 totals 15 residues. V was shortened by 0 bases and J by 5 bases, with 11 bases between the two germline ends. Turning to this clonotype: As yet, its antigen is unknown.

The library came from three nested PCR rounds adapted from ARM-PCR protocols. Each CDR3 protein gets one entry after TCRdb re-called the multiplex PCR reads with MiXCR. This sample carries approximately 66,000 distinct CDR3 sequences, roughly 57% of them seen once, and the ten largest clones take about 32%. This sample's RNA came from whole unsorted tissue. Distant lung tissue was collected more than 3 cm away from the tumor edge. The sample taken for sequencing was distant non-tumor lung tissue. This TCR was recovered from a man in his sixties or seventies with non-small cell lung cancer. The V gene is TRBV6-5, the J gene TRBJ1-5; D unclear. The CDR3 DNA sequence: TGTGCCAGCAGTTACTCGAGCGGGAGCGATCAGCCCCAGCATTTT. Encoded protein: CASSYSSGSDQPQHF.